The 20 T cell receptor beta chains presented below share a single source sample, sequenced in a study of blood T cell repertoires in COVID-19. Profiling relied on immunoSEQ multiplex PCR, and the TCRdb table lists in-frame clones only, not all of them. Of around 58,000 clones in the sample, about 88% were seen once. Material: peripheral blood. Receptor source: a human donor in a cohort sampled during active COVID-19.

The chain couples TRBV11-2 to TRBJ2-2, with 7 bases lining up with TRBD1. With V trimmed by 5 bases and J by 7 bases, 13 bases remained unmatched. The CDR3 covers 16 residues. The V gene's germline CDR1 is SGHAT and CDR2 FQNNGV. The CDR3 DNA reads TGTGCCAGCAGCCGTCGCCAGGGGGTGGTTCACGGGGAGCTGTTTTTT. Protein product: CASSRRQGVVHGELFF.

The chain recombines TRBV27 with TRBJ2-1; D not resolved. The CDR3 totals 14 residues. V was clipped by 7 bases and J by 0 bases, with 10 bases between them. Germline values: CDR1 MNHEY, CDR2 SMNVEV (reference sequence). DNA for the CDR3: TGTGCCAGCACGATGAGTGCCTCCTACAATGAGCAGTTCTTC. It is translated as CASTMSASYNEQFF.

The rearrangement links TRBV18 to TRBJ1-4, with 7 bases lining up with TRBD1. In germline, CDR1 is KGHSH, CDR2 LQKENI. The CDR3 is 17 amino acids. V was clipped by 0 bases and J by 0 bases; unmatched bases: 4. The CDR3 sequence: CASSPPQGFATNEKLFF. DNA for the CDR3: TGTGCCAGCTCACCACCACAGGGGTTTGCAACTAATGAAAAACTGTTTTTT.

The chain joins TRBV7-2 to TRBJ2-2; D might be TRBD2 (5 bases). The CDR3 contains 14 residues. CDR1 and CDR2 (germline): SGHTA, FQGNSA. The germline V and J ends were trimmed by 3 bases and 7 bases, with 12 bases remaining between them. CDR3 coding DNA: TGTGCCAGCAGCTTCGGACTGCGCGGCGGGGAGCTGTTTTTT. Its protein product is CASSFGLRGGELFF. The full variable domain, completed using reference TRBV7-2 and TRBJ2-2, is GAGVSQSPSNKVTEKGKDVELRCDPISGHTALYWYRQSLGQGLEFLIYFQGNSAPDKSGLPSDRFSAERTGGSVSTLTIQRTQQEDSAVYLCASSFGLRGGELFFGEGSRLTVL.

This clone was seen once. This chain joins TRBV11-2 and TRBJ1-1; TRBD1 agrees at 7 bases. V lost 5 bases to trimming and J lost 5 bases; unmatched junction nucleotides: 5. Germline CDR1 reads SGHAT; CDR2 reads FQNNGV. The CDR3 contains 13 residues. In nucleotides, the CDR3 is TGTGCCAGCAGCCCCCTGACAGGGACTGAAGCTTTCTTT. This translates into CASSPLTGTEAFF.

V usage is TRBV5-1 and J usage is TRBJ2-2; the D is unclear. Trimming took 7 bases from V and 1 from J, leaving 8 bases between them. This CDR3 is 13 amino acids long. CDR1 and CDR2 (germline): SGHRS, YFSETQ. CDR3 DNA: TGCGCCAGCCGCCCGGGGAACACCGGGGAGCTGTTTTTT. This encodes CASRPGNTGELFF.

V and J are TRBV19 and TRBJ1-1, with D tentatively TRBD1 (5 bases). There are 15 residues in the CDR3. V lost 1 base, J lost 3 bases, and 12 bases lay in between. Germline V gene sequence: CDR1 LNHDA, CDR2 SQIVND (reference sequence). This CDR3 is CASSIAGAGYTEAFF. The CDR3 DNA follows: TGTGCCAGTAGTATAGCTGGTGCAGGGTACACTGAAGCTTTCTTT.

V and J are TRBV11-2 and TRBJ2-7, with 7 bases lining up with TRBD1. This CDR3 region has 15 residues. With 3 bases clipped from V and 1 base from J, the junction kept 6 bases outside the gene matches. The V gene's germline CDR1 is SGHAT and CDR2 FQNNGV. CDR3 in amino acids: CASSLRTGSSYEQYF. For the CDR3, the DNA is TGTGCCAGCAGCTTGAGGACAGGATCGTCCTACGAGCAGTACTTC.

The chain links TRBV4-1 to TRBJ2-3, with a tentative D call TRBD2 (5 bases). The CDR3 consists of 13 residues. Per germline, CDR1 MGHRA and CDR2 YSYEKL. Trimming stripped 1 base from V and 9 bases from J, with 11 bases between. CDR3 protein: CASSQAGPGTQYF. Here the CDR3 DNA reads TGCGCCAGCAGCCAAGCCGGGCCGGGGACGCAGTATTTT.

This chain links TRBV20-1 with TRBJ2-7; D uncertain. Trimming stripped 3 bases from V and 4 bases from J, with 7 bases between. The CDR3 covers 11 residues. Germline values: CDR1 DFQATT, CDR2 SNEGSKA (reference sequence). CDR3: CSASPVYEQYF. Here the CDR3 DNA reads TGCAGTGCTAGTCCCGTGTACGAGCAGTACTTC.

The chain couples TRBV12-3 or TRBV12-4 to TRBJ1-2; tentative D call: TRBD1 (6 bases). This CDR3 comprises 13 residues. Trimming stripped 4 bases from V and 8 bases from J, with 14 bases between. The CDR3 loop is CASSSSGTRGYTF. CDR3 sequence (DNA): TGTGCCAGCAGTTCTTCCGGGACAAGGGGCTACACCTTC.

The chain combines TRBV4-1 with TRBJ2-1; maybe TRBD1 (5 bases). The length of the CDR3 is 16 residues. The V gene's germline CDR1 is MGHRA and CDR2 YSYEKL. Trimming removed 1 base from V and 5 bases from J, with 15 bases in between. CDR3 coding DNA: TGCGCCAGCAGCCAAGGGCCAGGGCCCCAACACAATGAGCAGTTCTTC. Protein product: CASSQGPGPQHNEQFF.

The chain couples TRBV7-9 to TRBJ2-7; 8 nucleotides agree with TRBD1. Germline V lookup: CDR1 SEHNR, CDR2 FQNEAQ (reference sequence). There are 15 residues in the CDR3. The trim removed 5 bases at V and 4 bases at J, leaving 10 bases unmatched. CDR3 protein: CASSLPGRGRYEQYF. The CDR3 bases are TGTGCCAGCAGCCTCCCAGGCAGGGGGCGATACGAGCAGTACTTC.

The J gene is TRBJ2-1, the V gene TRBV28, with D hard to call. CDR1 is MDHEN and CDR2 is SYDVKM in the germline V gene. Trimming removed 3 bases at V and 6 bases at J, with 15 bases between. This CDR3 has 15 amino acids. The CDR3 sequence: CASSFTSPRSNEQFF. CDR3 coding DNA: TGTGCCAGCAGTTTTACGTCCCCGAGGAGCAATGAGCAGTTCTTC.

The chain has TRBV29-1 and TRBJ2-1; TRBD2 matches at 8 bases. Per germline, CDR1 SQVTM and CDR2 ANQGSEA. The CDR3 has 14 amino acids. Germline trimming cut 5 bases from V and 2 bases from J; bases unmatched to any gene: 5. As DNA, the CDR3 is TGCAGCGTTAACTCGGGGGGGGCCTACAATGAGCAGTTCTTC. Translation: CSVNSGGAYNEQFF.

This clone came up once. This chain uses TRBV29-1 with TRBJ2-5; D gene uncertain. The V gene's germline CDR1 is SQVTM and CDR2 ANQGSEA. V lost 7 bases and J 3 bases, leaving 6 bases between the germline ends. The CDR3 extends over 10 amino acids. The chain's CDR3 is CSAQEETQYF. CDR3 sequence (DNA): TGCAGCGCGCAGGAAGAGACCCAGTACTTC.

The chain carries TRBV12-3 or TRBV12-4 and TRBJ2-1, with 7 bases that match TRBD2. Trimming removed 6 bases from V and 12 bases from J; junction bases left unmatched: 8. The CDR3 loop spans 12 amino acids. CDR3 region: CASSTSRTRQFF. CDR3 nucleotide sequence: TGTGCCAGCAGCACCTCAAGGACTAGGCAGTTCTTC.

The CDR3 protein is CASSLDGREINEQFF. The CDR3 bases are TGTGCCAGCAGCTTAGACGGGAGGGAAATCAATGAGCAGTTCTTC. The chain uses TRBV7-2 and TRBJ2-1, with 8 bases fitting TRBD2. Germline V gene sequence: CDR1 SGHTA, CDR2 FQGNSA. This CDR3 is built from 15 residues. V lost 1 base, J lost 6 bases, and 5 bases stayed unmatched.

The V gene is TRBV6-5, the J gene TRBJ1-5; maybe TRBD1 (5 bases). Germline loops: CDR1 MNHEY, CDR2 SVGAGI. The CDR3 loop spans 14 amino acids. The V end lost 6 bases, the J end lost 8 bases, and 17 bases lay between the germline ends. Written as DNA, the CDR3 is TGTGCCAGCAGCGTCTCGGAGGGGAGGAAGCCCCAGCATTTT. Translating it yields CASSVSEGRKPQHF.

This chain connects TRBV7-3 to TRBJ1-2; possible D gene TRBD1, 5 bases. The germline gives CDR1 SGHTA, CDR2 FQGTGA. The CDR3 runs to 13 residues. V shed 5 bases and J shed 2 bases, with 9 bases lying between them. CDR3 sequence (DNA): TGTGCCAGCAGCCTCGACAGCAACTATGGCTACACCTTC. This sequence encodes CASSLDSNYGYTF.